The TCR beta chain described here comes from a study of blood T cell repertoires in COVID-19. CDR1 MNHEY and CDR2 SVGAGI come from the germline V gene. Trimming shortened V by 6 bases and J by 10 bases, and 10 bases separated the two germline ends. The CDR3 has 11 residues. TCRdb's table, derived via immunoSEQ multiplex PCR, lists solely in-frame clones and lacks some. The data contain about 290,000 clones, roughly nine tenths of them singletons. The receptor was derived from a woman aged 30 to 39 with COVID-19, enrolled during active disease. V gene TRBV6-5 combines with J gene TRBJ2-1; D is perhaps TRBD2 (7 bases). Sequencing was done on a sample of peripheral blood. The CDR3 nucleotides are TGTGCCAGCAGCGGGGGGCCAGAGCAGTTCTTC. It is translated as CASSGGPEQFF.